The 28 T cell receptor beta chains in this list originate from one sample, sequenced in a study of CD8+ T cells in alopecia areata. Treatment: oral pan-JAK inhibitor, 5-10 mg twice daily. Once RNA had been extracted, it was reverse transcribed into cDNA to act as the sequencing template. Only in-frame clones appear in the TCRdb table, and some are missing; sequencing was by immunoSEQ multiplex PCR. The sample contains 200,000 to 250,000 clones, 50% to 60% of which appear only once. Sequences were derived from CD4+ T cells sorted from blood, sampled at week 4, from a patient treated with tofacitinib. Receptors were obtained from a human donor with alopecia areata.

This clone occurred once. The chain is built from TRBV6-1 and TRBJ1-2; 7 nucleotides agree with TRBD1. From germline, CDR1 is MNHNS and CDR2 SASEGT. The CDR3 covers 14 residues. V shed 6 bases and J 8 bases; nucleotides not matched to a gene: 12. The CDR3: CASSERDRARGYTF. The CDR3 coding sequence is TGTGCCAGCAGCGAAAGAGACAGGGCAAGGGGCTACACCTTC.

This clone has just a few counts. The chain uses TRBV29-1 and TRBJ2-3; the D call may be TRBD1 or TRBD2 (5 bases each). Trimming took off 4 bases at V and 7 bases at J, with 12 bases between the two ends. Germline-derived CDR1 and CDR2 are SQVTM and ANQGSEA. The CDR3 consists of 12 residues. The CDR3 coding sequence is TGCAGCGTTGGGGGGAGAGGTAATACGCAGTATTTT. As protein: CSVGGRGNTQYF.

This clone appeared a single time. Within the sample, other DNA sequences also encode this same CDR3. The chain carries TRBV29-1 and TRBJ1-5, with 7 bases aligning to TRBD1. J was trimmed by 1 base and V by 4 bases; bases with no gene match: 1. The CDR3 has 13 amino acids. Per the germline V gene, CDR1 is SQVTM and CDR2 is ANQGSEA. The CDR3 sequence: CSVGQGSNQPQHF. CDR3 in DNA: TGCAGCGTTGGACAGGGAAGCAATCAGCCCCAGCATTTT.

The chain uses TRBV2 and TRBJ1-1; a weak D match, TRBD1 (5 bases). Germline lookup yields CDR1 SNHLY and CDR2 FYNNEI. Trimming cost V 6 bases and J 2 bases, with 13 bases left between them. The CDR3 has 14 amino acids. The CDR3 bases are TGTGCCAGCAGGGAACAGGCAGTTAACACTGAAGCTTTCTTT. It yields the protein CASREQAVNTEAFF.

This clone came up a few times. The chain combines TRBV11-3 with TRBJ1-1, with TRBD1 matching 7 bases. The junction had 12 bases not matched to a gene; V was cut back by 5 bases and J by 0 bases. This CDR3 contains 17 residues. Germline CDR1 SGHNT, CDR2 YENEEA. The CDR3 protein is CASSLRQGMTMNTEAFF. The CDR3 DNA is TGTGCCAGCAGCCTACGACAGGGCATGACAATGAACACTGAAGCTTTCTTT.

The gene calls are TRBV5-6 and TRBJ1-2, with D possibly matching TRBD1 (5 bases). The length of the CDR3 is 13 residues. CDR1 SGHDT and CDR2 YYEEEE come from the germline V gene. The V end lost 2 bases, the J end lost 6 bases, and 11 bases lay between the germline ends. The CDR3 protein is CASSFMSGNGYTF. CDR3 in DNA: TGTGCCAGCAGCTTTATGTCAGGGAATGGCTACACCTTC.

Comment on this clone: This sample also contains other DNA sequences that code for the same CDR3. V gene TRBV30 combines with J gene TRBJ2-5; D may correspond to TRBD1 or TRBD2 (5 bases each). The CDR3 is 11 amino acids. Germline V lookup: CDR1 GTSNPN, CDR2 SVGIG (reference sequence). V dropped 1 base and J dropped 5 bases, with 5 bases sitting between them. This CDR3 is CAWSGGETQYF. As DNA, the CDR3 is TGTGCCTGGAGTGGGGGGGAGACCCAGTACTTC.

This chain connects TRBV5-6 to TRBJ1-2, with D possibly matching TRBD1 (5 bases). Germline CDR1 and CDR2: SGHDT and YYEEEE. The CDR3 contains 16 residues. Trimming left V 1 base short and J 2 bases short, with 15 bases between. CDR3 in DNA: TGTGCCAGCAGCTTGTATTCCCTGACAGCAAACTATGGCTACACCTTC. Protein: CASSLYSLTANYGYTF. The full variable domain, completed using reference TRBV5-6 and TRBJ1-2, is DAGVTQSPTHLIKTRGQQVTLRCSPKSGHDTVSWYQQALGQGPQFIFQYYEEEERQRGNFPDRFSGHQFPNYSSELNVNALLLGDSALYLCASSLYSLTANYGYTFGSGTRLTVV.

This chain connects TRBV7-2 to TRBJ1-1; no firm D call. Germline CDR1 is SGHTA and CDR2 is FQGNSA. V was trimmed by 5 bases and J by 5 bases, leaving 9 bases between them. This CDR3 is 12 amino acids long. The CDR3 sequence is CASSRLGTEAFF. Here the CDR3 DNA reads TGTGCCAGCAGCCGCCTGGGGACTGAAGCTTTCTTT.

This chain links TRBV2 with TRBJ2-5; 12 nucleotides agree with TRBD2. The end of the DNA aligns better with TRBJ2-7, so the J call may be wrong. This CDR3 has 16 residues. CDR1 is SNHLY and CDR2 is FYNNEI in the germline V gene. CDR3 protein: CASSYGLAGLSYEQYF. The CDR3 DNA reads as TGTGCCAGCAGCTACGGACTAGCGGGGTTGTCCTACGAGCAGTACTTC.

The chain combines TRBV27 with TRBJ2-7, with D maybe TRBD2 (5 bases). This CDR3 has 13 amino acids. Germline V gives CDR1 MNHEY, CDR2 SMNVEV (reference sequence). Trimming pared 6 bases from V and 0 bases from J, leaving 9 bases between. Here the CDR3 DNA reads TGTGCCAGCAGGAGGACTGGCTCCTACGAGCAGTACTTC. Protein: CASRRTGSYEQYF.

The chain is built from TRBV14 and TRBJ1-6, with 9 bases lining up with TRBD1. The CDR3 has 16 amino acids. Germline assignment: CDR1 SGHDN and CDR2 FVKESK. V dropped 4 bases and J dropped 5; count of bases not matched to a gene: 6. The CDR3 sequence is CASSPETGGNNSPLHF. The CDR3 region has the DNA TGTGCCAGCAGCCCCGAGACAGGGGGGAATAATTCACCCCTCCACTTT.

V gene TRBV29-1 combines with J gene TRBJ2-1; D is perhaps TRBD1 or TRBD2 (5 bases each). The germline gives CDR1 SQVTM, CDR2 ANQGSEA. Trimming left V 4 bases short and J 1 base short, with 11 bases between. The CDR3 runs to 14 residues. The CDR3 here is CSVARGSSYNEQFF. The DNA for the CDR3 is TGCAGCGTTGCTCGGGGCAGTTCCTACAATGAGCAGTTCTTC.

This clone was counted between two and nine times. The chain uses TRBV19 and TRBJ2-3; D unresolved. V gave up 2 bases and J gave up 6 bases, with 9 bases separating them. Germline CDR1 and CDR2: LNHDA and SQIVND (reference sequence). This CDR3 region has 13 residues. The DNA of the CDR3 is TGTGCCAGTAGTATAAGTATCGCGGATACGCAGTATTTT. This gives the protein CASSISIADTQYF.

This clone was found once. V usage is TRBV9 and J usage is TRBJ2-5; D gene unclear. Between the trimmed V and J ends, which lost 0 bases and 5 bases, there was a span of 8 bases. CDR3 length: 13 amino acids. Germline CDR1 reads SGDLS; CDR2 reads YYNGEE. Here the CDR3 reads CASSVAVWETQYF. CDR3 coding DNA: TGTGCCAGCAGCGTAGCGGTCTGGGAGACCCAGTACTTC.

This rearrangement joins TRBV19 to TRBJ2-1; D may be TRBD2 (6 bases). Deletions cut 7 bases from V and 7 bases from J, with 23 bases between. Germline lookup yields CDR1 LNHDA and CDR2 SQIVND (reference sequence). The CDR3 is 16 amino acids. The CDR3: CASTPGGTPGSNEQFF. The CDR3, as DNA: TGTGCCAGTACCCCCGGGGGTACCCCGGGGTCGAATGAGCAGTTCTTC.

The V and J genes are TRBV30 and TRBJ1-2; possibly TRBD1 for D (5 bases). The V gene lost 6 bases and the J gene lost 1 base, with 12 bases spanning the gap. This CDR3 has 13 residues. CDR1 and CDR2 (germline): GTSNPN, SVGIG (reference sequence). CDR3 sequence: CACGTASNYGYTF. DNA for the CDR3: TGTGCCTGCGGGACCGCGAGTAACTATGGCTACACCTTC.

The DNA of the CDR3 is TGTGCCAGTAGTATAGATCCCCTTCAAGCCCAGCATTTT. It is translated as CASSIDPLQAQHF. V is TRBV19 and J is TRBJ1-5; the D is unclear. The CDR3 contains 13 residues. Germline CDR1 is LNHDA and CDR2 is SQIVND (reference sequence). V was cut by 0 bases and J by 11 bases, with 11 bases left in between. Full variable domain (remainder filled in from reference TRBV19 and TRBJ1-5): DGGITQSPKYLFRKEGQNVTLSCEQNLNHDAMYWYRQDPGQGLRLIYYSQIVNDFQKGDIAEGYSVSREKKESFPLTVTSAQKNPTAFYLCASSIDPLQAQHFGDGTRLSIL.

This clone was observed a handful of times. V gene TRBV5-1 combines with J gene TRBJ2-7; 9 nucleotides agree with TRBD1. The V and J ends lost 2 bases and 3 bases, in that order; junction bases with no gene match: 6. The CDR3 has 15 residues. Germline-derived CDR1 and CDR2 are SGHRS and YFSETQ. The CDR3, as DNA: TGCGCCAGCAGCTTAGGACAGGGGTCTTACTACGAGCAGTACTTC. Translated, it gives CASSLGQGSYYEQYF.

CDR3 nucleotides: TGTGCCAGGAACGGTAATGACAGGGTTAACAACTATGGCTACACCTTC. Translation gives CARNGNDRVNNYGYTF. The chain couples TRBV2 to TRBJ1-2; 7 bases are shared with TRBD1. V dropped 9 bases and J dropped 2; count of bases not matched to a gene: 15. The V gene's germline CDR1 is SNHLY and CDR2 FYNNEI. CDR3 length: 16 residues.

V and J are TRBV12-5 and TRBJ2-4, with D possibly matching TRBD1 (5 bases). V was shortened by 1 base and J by 0 bases, with 10 bases between the two germline ends. The CDR3 runs to 16 residues. Germline loops: CDR1 LGHNT, CDR2 FRNRAP. The CDR3 sequence: CASGLGQTLAKNIQYF. Written as DNA, the CDR3 is TGTGCTAGTGGTTTGGGACAGACTCTAGCCAAAAACATTCAGTACTTC. Using reference TRBV12-5 and TRBJ2-4 for the parts outside the CDR3, the full variable domain is DARVTQTPRHKVTEMGQEVTMRCQPILGHNTVFWYRQTMMQGLELLAYFRNRAPLDDSGMPKDRFSAEMPDATLATLKIQPSEPRDSAVYFCASGLGQTLAKNIQYFGAGTRLSVL.

The chain links TRBV29-1 to TRBJ1-1; D uncertain. This CDR3 is 12 amino acids long. The ends were cut back, 3 bases at V and 4 bases at J, with 9 bases in the middle. CDR1 and CDR2 (germline): SQVTM, ANQGSEA. CDR3 sequence (DNA): TGCAGCGTTGAGGTATGGAGCACTGAAGCTTTCTTT. It specifies CSVEVWSTEAFF.

V usage is TRBV7-3 and J usage is TRBJ2-2, with TRBD1 as a possible D gene (6 bases). The V and J ends lost 5 bases and 1 base respectively, with 8 bases between them. CDR1 is SGHTA, CDR2 FQGTGA, per germline. CDR3 size: 14 residues. The CDR3 nucleotides read TGTGCCAGCAGCCAGGGACAGAACACCGGGGAGCTGTTTTTT. Translated: CASSQGQNTGELFF.

The J gene is TRBJ2-7, the V gene TRBV15, with D possibly called TRBD1 or TRBD2 (5 bases each). Germline CDR1 reads LNHNV; CDR2 reads YYDKDF (reference sequence). The CDR3 has 14 residues. The V gene lost 3 bases and the J gene lost 3 bases, with 12 bases spanning the gap. This chain's CDR3 is CATSSGAGFYEQYF. In DNA form, the CDR3 reads TGTGCCACCAGCAGCGGGGCAGGGTTCTACGAGCAGTACTTC.

The chain combines TRBV29-1 with TRBJ2-1; D is uncertain. V dropped 4 bases and J dropped 2 bases, with 9 bases sitting between them. This CDR3 region has 13 residues. Germline loops: CDR1 SQVTM, CDR2 ANQGSEA. The CDR3 DNA sequence: TGCAGCGTTGCTGCGTATGCCTACAATGAGCAGTTCTTC. Protein: CSVAAYAYNEQFF.

The rearrangement links TRBV29-1 to TRBJ1-1; D call uncertain. CDR1 is SQVTM and CDR2 is ANQGSEA in the germline V gene. CDR3 length equals 11 residues. V was trimmed by 4 bases and J by 5 bases, leaving 8 bases between them. This chain's CDR3 is CSVVGKTEAFF. CDR3 in DNA: TGCAGCGTTGTAGGGAAGACTGAAGCTTTCTTT.

For the CDR3, the DNA is TGCAGCGCCGGGGGACAGGGTCGGACTGAAGCTTTCTTT. Translation gives CSAGGQGRTEAFF. The gene calls are TRBV29-1 and TRBJ1-1; 9 bases line up with TRBD1. The CDR3 runs 13 residues. Germline CDR1 and CDR2: SQVTM and ANQGSEA. With V trimmed by 7 bases and J by 5 bases, 8 bases remained unmatched.

This chain connects TRBV30 to TRBJ1-5; D ambiguous. This CDR3 spans 13 amino acids. Germline V lookup: CDR1 GTSNPN, CDR2 SVGIG (reference sequence). V lost 2 bases to trimming and J lost 2 bases, with 7 bases between them. The chain's CDR3 is CAWSNSGNQPQHF. The CDR3 DNA is TGTGCCTGGAGTAACTCCGGCAATCAGCCCCAGCATTTT.